Below are 16 T cell receptor beta chains sequenced from a single sample in a study of OX40 agonist ivuxolimab in advanced cancers. Libraries were constructed by the immunoSEQ multiplex PCR assay. This is the immuneACCESS table as TCRdb keeps it, with only in-frame sequences that have V and J called. A part of the clones is gone; compared with another copy, unresolved V genes explain less than half, and the rest is unexplained. For this sample there are approximately 100,000 clones; approximately 90% appear just once. The biggest ten clones account for roughly 0.8% of the sample. The sample was CD4+ or CD8+ T cells sorted from blood, taken in a trial of the OX40 agonist ivuxolimab. The receptors were sampled from an adult with an advanced solid tumor such as melanoma, head and neck, liver or kidney cancer.

The CDR3 spells CASSMTAHGEAFF. The CDR3 nucleotides read TGTGCCAGCAGCATGACAGCCCACGGTGAAGCTTTCTTT. This chain uses TRBV11-2 with TRBJ1-1, with a weak D call TRBD1 (5 bases). The germline CDR1 and CDR2 sequences are SGHAT and FQNNGV. V was pared by 5 bases and J by 7 bases, with 14 bases between. The CDR3 spans 13 residues.

CDR3 in amino acids: CASSIGANTEAFF. DNA of the CDR3: TGTGCCAGTAGTATAGGTGCGAACACTGAAGCTTTCTTT. The rearrangement uses TRBV19 and TRBJ1-1; D is uncertain. The germline V gene encodes CDR1 LNHDA and CDR2 SQIVND (reference sequence). The CDR3 is made up of 13 amino acids. V was trimmed by 1 base and J by 1 base, leaving 4 bases between them.

This chain links TRBV21-1 with TRBJ1-1. TRBV21-1 is a pseudogene locus. The CDR3 length is 17 residues. The CDR3: CASSKEIGGPKDTEAFF. CDR3 nucleotides: TGTGCCAGCAGCAAAGAGATCGGGGGGCCAAAGGACACTGAAGCTTTCTTT.

CDR3 DNA: TGTGCCAGCAGCTCCGGGCTATTGGAGACCCAGTACTTC. This translates into CASSSGLLETQYF. The V gene is TRBV7-2, the J gene TRBJ2-5; D uncertain. V lost 4 bases, J lost 5 bases, and 11 bases lay in between. The germline V gene has CDR1 SGHTA and CDR2 FQGNSA. This CDR3 is built from 13 residues.

Comments on this clone: One end of the junction fails to match germline, which may point to a read error. The chain joins TRBV19 to TRBJ2-3, with 7 bases matching TRBD1. Germline V gene data show CDR1 as LNHDA and CDR2 as SQIVND (reference sequence). The length of the CDR3 is 13 residues. The CDR3 protein is CASMTGSTNTQYF. The CDR3 DNA reads as TGTGCCAGTATGACAGGGAGCACAAATACGCAGTATTTT.

In its sample, this clone was seen once. The rearrangement links TRBV14 to TRBJ2-5, with D hard to call. Trimming removed 4 bases at V and 2 bases at J, with 14 bases between. Germline CDR1 SGHDN, CDR2 FVKESK. This CDR3 has 15 residues. The DNA for the CDR3 is TGTGCCAGCAGCCCGACCCTAGGGTATCAAGAGACCCAGTACTTC. This gives the protein CASSPTLGYQETQYF.

This chain connects TRBV30 to TRBJ1-1, with D hard to call. Germline CDR1 GTSNPN, CDR2 SVGIG (reference sequence). Trimming pared 3 bases from V and 1 base from J, leaving 15 bases between. CDR3 size: 15 residues. The CDR3 here is CAWRDSQGQNTEAFF. The CDR3 coding sequence is TGTGCCTGGAGGGACTCTCAAGGGCAGAACACTGAAGCTTTCTTT.

This clone has ten or more counts. The CDR3 bases are TGTGCCAGCAGCTTAAGGGATTTCACTGAAGCTTTCTTT. This sequence encodes CASSLRDFTEAFF. The chain combines TRBV13 with TRBJ1-1; D is unresolved. The CDR3 has 13 residues. Germline V gene lookup returns CDR1 PRHDT and CDR2 FYEKMQ (reference sequence). Trimming pared 2 bases from V and 4 bases from J, leaving 8 bases between. Combining the CDR3 with reference TRBV13 and TRBJ1-1 gives the whole variable domain AAGVIQSPRHLIKEKRETATLKCYPIPRHDTVYWYQQGPGQDPQFLISFYEKMQSDKGSIPDRFSAQQFSDYHSELNMSSLELGDSALYFCASSLRDFTEAFFGQGTRLTVV.

The table lists this clone with a few counts. The genes are TRBV28 and TRBJ2-1; D remains ambiguous. V was shortened by 2 bases and J by 1 base, with 6 bases between the two germline ends. Germline CDR1 is MDHEN and CDR2 is SYDVKM. There are 14 residues in the CDR3. CDR3 sequence: CASSLDGSYNEQFF. The DNA of the CDR3 is TGTGCCAGCAGTTTAGATGGGTCCTACAATGAGCAGTTCTTC.

The chain combines TRBV9 with TRBJ1-4; D is undetermined. The CDR3 has 16 residues. Germline assignment: CDR1 SGDLS and CDR2 YYNGEE. The germline V and J ends were trimmed by 4 bases and 8 bases, with 21 bases remaining between them. CDR3 amino acids: CASSSSGRNEREKLFF. In nucleotides, the CDR3 is TGTGCCAGCAGCTCAAGTGGACGGAATGAGAGGGAAAAACTGTTTTTT.

This clone occurred a few times. The chain carries TRBV5-4 and TRBJ1-2; 8 nucleotides agree with TRBD1. Losses at the gene ends were 0 bases for V and 5 bases for J; bases not matched to a gene: 6. Germline values: CDR1 SGHNT, CDR2 YYREEE (reference sequence). CDR3 length: 15 residues. CDR3 residues: CASSLVSDRGYGYTF. The CDR3 nucleotides are TGTGCCAGCAGCTTGGTGAGCGACAGGGGATATGGCTACACCTTC.

This clone was seen a few times. V gene TRBV27 combines with J gene TRBJ1-4; D is unresolved. The CDR3 covers 11 residues. The germline V and J ends were trimmed by 3 bases and 8 bases, with 4 bases remaining between them. Germline lookup yields CDR1 MNHEY and CDR2 SMNVEV (reference sequence). The CDR3 region has the DNA TGTGCCAGCAGTTTGGGGGAAAAACTGTTTTTT. This sequence encodes CASSLGEKLFF.

This rearrangement joins TRBV6-6 to TRBJ1-2; D is unresolved. The germline V and J ends were trimmed by 2 bases and 6 bases, with 7 bases remaining between them. From germline, CDR1 is MNHNY and CDR2 SVGAGI (reference sequence). CDR3 length equals 12 residues. In nucleotides, the CDR3 is TGTGCCAGCAGTTACACGGCCAATGGCTACACCTTC. It is translated as CASSYTANGYTF.

The gene calls are TRBV30 and TRBJ2-6; D gene ambiguous. This CDR3 has 16 amino acids. V was cut by 2 bases and J by 1 base, with 12 bases left in between. In germline, CDR1 is GTSNPN, CDR2 SVGIG (reference sequence). The CDR3 here is CAWSSPARSGANVLTF. In DNA form, the CDR3 reads TGTGCCTGGAGTTCCCCGGCTAGATCTGGGGCCAACGTCCTGACTTTC.

The chain couples TRBV4-1 to TRBJ1-5; the match to TRBD1 covers 8 bases. Looked up from germline, CDR1 is MGHRA and CDR2 is YSYEKL. The CDR3 covers 14 residues. V lost 4 bases and J lost 2; bases outside the gene matches: 1. The CDR3: CASSPGQGNQPQHF. In nucleotides, the CDR3 is TGCGCCAGCAGCCCGGGACAGGGCAATCAGCCCCAGCATTTT.

The rearrangement links TRBV5-4 to TRBJ1-5; tentative D call: TRBD1 (6 bases). The CDR3 is 14 amino acids. Germline assignment: CDR1 SGHNT and CDR2 YYREEE (reference sequence). V gave up 4 bases and J gave up 4 bases, with 12 bases separating them. The chain's CDR3 is CASSRGGPNQPQHF. The CDR3 DNA follows: TGTGCCAGCAGCCGGGGGGGCCCGAATCAGCCCCAGCATTTT.